This paragraph covers one T cell receptor beta chain sequence. The length of the CDR3 is 16 residues. V lost 0 bases, J lost 2 bases, and 14 bases lay in between. Germline lookup yields CDR1 MNHEY and CDR2 SVGAGI. This table comes from immunoSEQ multiplex PCR, and its TCRdb copy is limited to in-frame clones, with some not included. This table has tens of thousands of clones, 80% to 90% appearing once. The source of the sample is a study of OX40 agonist ivuxolimab in advanced cancers. The J gene is TRBJ2-7, the V gene TRBV6-5; a weak D match, TRBD2 (6 bases). This clonotype originated in an adult with an advanced solid tumor such as melanoma, head and neck, liver or kidney cancer. The source was CD4+ or CD8+ T cells sorted from blood, collected in a trial of the OX40 agonist ivuxolimab. The CDR3 spells CASSYSPWDSAYEQYF. The CDR3 DNA reads TGTGCCAGCAGTTACTCCCCCTGGGACTCCGCCTACGAGCAGTACTTC.